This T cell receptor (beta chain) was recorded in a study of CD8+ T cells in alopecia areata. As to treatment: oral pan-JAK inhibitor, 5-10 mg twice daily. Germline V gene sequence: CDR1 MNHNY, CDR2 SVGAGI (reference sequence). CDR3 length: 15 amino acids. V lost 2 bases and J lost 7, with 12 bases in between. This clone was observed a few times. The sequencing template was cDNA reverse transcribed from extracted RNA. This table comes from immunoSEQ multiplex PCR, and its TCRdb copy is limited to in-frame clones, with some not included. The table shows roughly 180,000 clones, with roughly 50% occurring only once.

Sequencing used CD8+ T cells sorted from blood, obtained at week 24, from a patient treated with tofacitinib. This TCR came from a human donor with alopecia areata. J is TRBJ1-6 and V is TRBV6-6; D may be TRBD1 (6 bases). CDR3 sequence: CASSYPTGGNSPLHF. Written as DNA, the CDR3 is TGTGCCAGCAGTTACCCGACAGGCGGGAATTCACCCCTCCACTTT.